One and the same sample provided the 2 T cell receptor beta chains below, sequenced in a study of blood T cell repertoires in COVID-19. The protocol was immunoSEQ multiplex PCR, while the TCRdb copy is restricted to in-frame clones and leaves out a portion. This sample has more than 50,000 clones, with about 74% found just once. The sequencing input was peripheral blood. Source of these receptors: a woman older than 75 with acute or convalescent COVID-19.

The CDR3 bases are TGTGCCAGCAGTGAAAACAGGGGGCAGGGCGAGCAGTACTTC. It codes for CASSENRGQGEQYF. V and J are TRBV6-1 and TRBJ2-7, with TRBD1 matching over 9 bases. J gave up 6 bases and V 2 bases, and 5 bases lay outside the gene matches. Per the germline V gene, CDR1 is MNHNS and CDR2 is SASEGT. This CDR3 spans 14 amino acids.

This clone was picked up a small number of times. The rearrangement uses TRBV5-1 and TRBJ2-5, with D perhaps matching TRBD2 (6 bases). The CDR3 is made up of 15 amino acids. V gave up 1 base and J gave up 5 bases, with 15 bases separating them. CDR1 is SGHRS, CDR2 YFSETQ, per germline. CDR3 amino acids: CASSLFREVRETQYF. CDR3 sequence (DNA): TGCGCCAGCAGCTTGTTTAGGGAGGTTAGGGAGACCCAGTACTTC.